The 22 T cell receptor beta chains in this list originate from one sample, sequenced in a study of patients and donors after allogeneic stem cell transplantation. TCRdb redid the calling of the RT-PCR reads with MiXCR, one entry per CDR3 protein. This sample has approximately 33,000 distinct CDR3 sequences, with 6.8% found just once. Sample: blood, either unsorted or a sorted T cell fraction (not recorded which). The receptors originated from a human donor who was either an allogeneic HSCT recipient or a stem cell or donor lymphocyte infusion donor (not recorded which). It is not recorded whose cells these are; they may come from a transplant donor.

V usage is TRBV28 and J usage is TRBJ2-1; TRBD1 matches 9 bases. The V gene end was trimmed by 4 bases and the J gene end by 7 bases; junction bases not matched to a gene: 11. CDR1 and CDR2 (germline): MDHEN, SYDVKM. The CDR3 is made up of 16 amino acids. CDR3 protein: CASSSPGQGLFNEQFF. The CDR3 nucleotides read TGTGCCAGCAGTTCACCGGGACAGGGACTGTTTAATGAGCAGTTCTTC.

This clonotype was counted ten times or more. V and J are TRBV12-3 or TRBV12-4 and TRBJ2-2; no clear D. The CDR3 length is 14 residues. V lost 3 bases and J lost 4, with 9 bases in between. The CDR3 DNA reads TGTGCCAGCAGTTTCGGCCCTATCACCGGGGAGCTGTTTTTT. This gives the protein CASSFGPITGELFF.

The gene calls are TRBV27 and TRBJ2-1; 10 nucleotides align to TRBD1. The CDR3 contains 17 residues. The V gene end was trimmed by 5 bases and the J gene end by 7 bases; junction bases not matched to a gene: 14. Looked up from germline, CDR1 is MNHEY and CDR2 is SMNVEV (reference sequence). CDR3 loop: CASSHAPGQGFLNEQFF. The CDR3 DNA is TGTGCCAGCAGTCACGCCCCGGGACAGGGGTTTTTGAATGAGCAGTTCTTC.

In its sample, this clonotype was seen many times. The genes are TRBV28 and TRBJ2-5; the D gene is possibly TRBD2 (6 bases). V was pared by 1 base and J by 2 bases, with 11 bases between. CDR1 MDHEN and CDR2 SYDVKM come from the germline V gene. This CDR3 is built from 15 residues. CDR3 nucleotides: TGTGCCAGCAGTTTATTGGCAGGGAGGCAAGAGACCCAGTACTTC. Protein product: CASSLLAGRQETQYF.

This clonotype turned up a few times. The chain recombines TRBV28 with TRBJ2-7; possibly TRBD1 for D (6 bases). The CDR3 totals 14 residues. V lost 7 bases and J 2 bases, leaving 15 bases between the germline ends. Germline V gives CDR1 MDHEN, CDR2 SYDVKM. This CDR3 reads CASNVVRGTYEQYF. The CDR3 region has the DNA TGTGCCAGCAACGTGGTCAGGGGAACCTACGAGCAGTACTTC.

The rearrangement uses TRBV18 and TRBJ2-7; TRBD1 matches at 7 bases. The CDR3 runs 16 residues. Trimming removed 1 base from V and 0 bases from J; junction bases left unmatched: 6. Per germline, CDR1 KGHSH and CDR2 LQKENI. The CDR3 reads CASSPQRQGTSYEQYF. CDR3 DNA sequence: TGTGCCAGCTCACCACAAAGACAGGGTACCTCCTACGAGCAGTACTTC. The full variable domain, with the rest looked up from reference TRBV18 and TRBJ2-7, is NAGVMQNPRHLVRRRGQEARLRCSPMKGHSHVYWYRQLPEEGLKFMVYLQKENIIDESGMPKERFSAEFPKEGPSILRIQQVVRGDSAAYFCASSPQRQGTSYEQYFGPGTRLTVT.

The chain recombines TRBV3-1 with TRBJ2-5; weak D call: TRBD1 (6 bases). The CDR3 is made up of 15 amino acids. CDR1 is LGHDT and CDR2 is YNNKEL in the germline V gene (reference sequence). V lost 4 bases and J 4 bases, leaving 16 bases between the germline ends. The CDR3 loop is CASSPYLGALETQYF. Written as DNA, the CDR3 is TGTGCCAGCAGCCCCTATCTGGGGGCCTTAGAGACCCAGTACTTC.

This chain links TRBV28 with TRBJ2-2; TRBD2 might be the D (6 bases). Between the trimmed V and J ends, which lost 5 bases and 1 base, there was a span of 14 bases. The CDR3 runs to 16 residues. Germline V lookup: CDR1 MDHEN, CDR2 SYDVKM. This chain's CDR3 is CASSPASAGNTGELFF. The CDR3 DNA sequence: TGTGCCAGCAGTCCCGCATCAGCGGGGAACACCGGGGAGCTGTTTTTT.

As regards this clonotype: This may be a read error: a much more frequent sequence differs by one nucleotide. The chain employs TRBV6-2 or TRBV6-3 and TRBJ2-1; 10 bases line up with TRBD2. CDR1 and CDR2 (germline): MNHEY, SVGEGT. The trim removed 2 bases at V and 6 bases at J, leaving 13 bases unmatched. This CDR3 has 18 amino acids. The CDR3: CASSYGGIRTSGRNEQFF. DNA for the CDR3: TGTGCCAGCAGTTACGGAGGGATTAGGACTAGCGGTCGCAATGAGCAGTTCTTC.

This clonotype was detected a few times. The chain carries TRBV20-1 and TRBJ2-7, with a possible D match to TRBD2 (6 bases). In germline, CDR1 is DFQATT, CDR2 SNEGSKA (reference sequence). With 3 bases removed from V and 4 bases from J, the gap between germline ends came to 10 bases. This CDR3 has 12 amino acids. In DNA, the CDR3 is TGCAGTGCTAGCGGGAGTACTTACGAGCAGTACTTC. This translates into CSASGSTYEQYF.

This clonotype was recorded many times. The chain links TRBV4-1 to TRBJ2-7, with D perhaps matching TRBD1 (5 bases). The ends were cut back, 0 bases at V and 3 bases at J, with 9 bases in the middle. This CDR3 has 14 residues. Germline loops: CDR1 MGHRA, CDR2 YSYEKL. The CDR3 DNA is TGCGCCAGCAGCCAAGATGCAGGGTTCTACGAGCAGTACTTC. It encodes CASSQDAGFYEQYF.

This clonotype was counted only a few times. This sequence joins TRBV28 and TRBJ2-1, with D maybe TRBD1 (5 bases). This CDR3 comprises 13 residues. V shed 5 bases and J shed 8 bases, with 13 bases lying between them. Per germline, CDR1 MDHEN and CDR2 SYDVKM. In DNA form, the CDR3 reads TGTGCCAGCAGTCCCCGGACACGCGATGAGCAGTTCTTC. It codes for CASSPRTRDEQFF.

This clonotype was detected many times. The DNA of the CDR3 is TGTGCCAGCAGCTTAGAGGGTTTGAGCAATCAGCCCCAGCATTTT. Translation: CASSLEGLSNQPQHF. The chain couples TRBV7-2 to TRBJ1-5; D remains ambiguous. V was cut by 1 base and J by 1 base, with 8 bases left in between. CDR1 SGHTA and CDR2 FQGNSA come from the germline V gene. This CDR3 has 15 residues.

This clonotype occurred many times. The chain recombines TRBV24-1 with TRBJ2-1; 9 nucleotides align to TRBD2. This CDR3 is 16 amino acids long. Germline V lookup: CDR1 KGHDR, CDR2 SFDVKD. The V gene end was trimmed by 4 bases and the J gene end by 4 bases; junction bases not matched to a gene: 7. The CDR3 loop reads CATSETTSGDYNEQFF. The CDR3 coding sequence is TGTGCCACCAGTGAAACGACTAGCGGAGATTACAATGAGCAGTTCTTC.

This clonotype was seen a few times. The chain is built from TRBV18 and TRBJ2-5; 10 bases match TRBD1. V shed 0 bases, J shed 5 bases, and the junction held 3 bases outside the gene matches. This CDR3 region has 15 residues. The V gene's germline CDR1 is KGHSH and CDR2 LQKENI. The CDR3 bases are TGTGCCAGCTCACCACCTGGACAGGGGGGGGAGACCCAGTACTTC. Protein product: CASSPPGQGGETQYF.

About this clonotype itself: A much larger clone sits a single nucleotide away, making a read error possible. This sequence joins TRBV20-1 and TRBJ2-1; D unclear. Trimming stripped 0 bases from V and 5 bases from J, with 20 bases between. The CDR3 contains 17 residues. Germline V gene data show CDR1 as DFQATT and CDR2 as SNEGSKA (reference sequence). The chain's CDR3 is CSARDPGAHGVDNEQFF. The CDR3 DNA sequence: TGCAGTGCTAGAGATCCAGGAGCCCATGGGGTGGACAATGAGCAGTTCTTC.

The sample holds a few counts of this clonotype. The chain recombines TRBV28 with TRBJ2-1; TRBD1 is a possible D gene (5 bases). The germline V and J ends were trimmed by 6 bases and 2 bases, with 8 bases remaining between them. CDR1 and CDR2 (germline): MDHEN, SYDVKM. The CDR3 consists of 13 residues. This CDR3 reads CASRTGTYNEQFF. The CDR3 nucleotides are TGTGCCAGCAGAACAGGTACCTACAATGAGCAGTTCTTC.

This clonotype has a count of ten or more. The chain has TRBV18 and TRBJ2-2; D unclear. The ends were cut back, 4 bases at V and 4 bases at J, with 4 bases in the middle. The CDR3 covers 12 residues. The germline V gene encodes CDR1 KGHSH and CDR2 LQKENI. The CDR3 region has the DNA TGTGCCAGCTCACGGGCCACCGGGGAGCTGTTTTTT. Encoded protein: CASSRATGELFF.

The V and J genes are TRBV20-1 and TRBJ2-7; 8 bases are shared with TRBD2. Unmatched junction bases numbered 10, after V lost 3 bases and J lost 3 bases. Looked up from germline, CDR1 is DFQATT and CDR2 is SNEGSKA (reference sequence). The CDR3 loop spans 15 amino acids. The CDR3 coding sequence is TGCAGTGCTAGGGAGGCGGGGGGCATTAACTACGAGCAGTACTTC. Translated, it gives CSAREAGGINYEQYF.

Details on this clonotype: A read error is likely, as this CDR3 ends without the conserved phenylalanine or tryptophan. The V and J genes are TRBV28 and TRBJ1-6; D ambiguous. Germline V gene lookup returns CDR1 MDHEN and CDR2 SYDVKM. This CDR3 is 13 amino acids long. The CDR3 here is CASNRGILAPLHL. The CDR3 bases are TGTGCTAGCAATCGTGGGATTCTAGCACCCCTCCACTTG.

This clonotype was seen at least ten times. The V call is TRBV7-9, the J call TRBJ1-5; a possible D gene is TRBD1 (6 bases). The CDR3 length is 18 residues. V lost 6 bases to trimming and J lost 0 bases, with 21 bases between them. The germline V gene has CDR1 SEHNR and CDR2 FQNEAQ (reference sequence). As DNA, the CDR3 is TGTGCCAGCAGTTTAACAGGGCAGGGAATCTATAGCAATCAGCCCCAGCATTTT. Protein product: CASSLTGQGIYSNQPQHF.

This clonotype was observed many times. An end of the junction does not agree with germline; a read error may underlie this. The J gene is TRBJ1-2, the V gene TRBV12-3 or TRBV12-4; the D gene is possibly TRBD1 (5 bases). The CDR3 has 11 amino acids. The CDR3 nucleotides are TGTGCCTGCAGGGTATTATATGGCTACACCTTC. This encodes CACRVLYGYTF.